The rows below give T cell receptor beta chains drawn from one sample of a study of Graves' ophthalmopathy and Graves' hyperthyroidism. One entry per CDR3 protein results from TCRdb running MiXCR on the multiplex PCR reads. The table lists about 660,000 distinct CDR3 sequences, over 40% of them singletons. The specimen was peripheral blood. All receptors come from an adult man with Graves' ophthalmopathy. Each CDR3 is given with its conserved first and last residue. D genes are given only for firm matches. A row's size may be missing; if present it is once, few, many or a size class.

TRBJ1-4 | TRBV6-5 | . | many | CASSYNRAEKLFF | TGTGCCAGCAGTTATAACAGGGCTGAAAAACTGTTTTTT
TRBJ1-1 | TRBV5-4 | . | many | CASSLDQNTEAFF | TGTGCCAGCAGCCTGGACCAGAACACTGAAGCTTTCTTT
TRBJ1-2 | TRBV19 | TRBD1 | . | CASSTEQGGNTF | TGTGCCAGTAGTACCGAGCAAGGGGGCAACACCTTC
TRBJ1-1 | TRBV2 | . | . | CASSARRGGGTEAFF | TGTGCCAGCAGTGCACGTCGGGGGGGGGGCACTGAAGCTTTCTTT
TRBJ2-7 | TRBV29-1 | TRBD1 | . | CSVGSTGTGYEQYF | TGCAGCGTGGGTAGCACAGGGACAGGATACGAGCAGTACTTC
TRBJ1-4 | TRBV7-9 | . | many | CASSRPSATNEKLFF | TGTGCCAGCAGCCGCCCCAGCGCAACTAATGAAAAACTGTTTTTT
TRBJ2-7 | TRBV2 | TRBD2 | . | CASSEAGLPGGPQYF | TGTGCCAGCAGTGAAGCCGGGCTACCGGGAGGCCCGCAGTACTTC
TRBJ1-1 | TRBV15 | . | many | CATSRDSQGSAFF | TGTGCCACCAGCAGAGATTCGCAGGGTTCAGCTTTCTTT
TRBJ2-6 | TRBV29-1 | . | few | CSVEAGANVLTF | TGCAGCGTTGAGGCAGGGGCCAACGTCCTGACTTTC
TRBJ2-3 | TRBV2 | . | . | CASRETGTSTDTQYF | TGTGCCAGCAGGGAGACAGGAACTAGCACAGATACGCAGTATTTT
TRBJ2-7 | TRBV7-2 | TRBD2 | many | CASSGGAYEQYF | TGTGCCAGTAGTGGGGGGGCCTACGAGCAGTACTTC
TRBJ1-1 | TRBV2 | . | . | CASSSDGGIWTEAFF | TGTGCCAGCAGTTCGGACGGGGGGATATGGACTGAAGCTTTCTTT
TRBJ2-7 | TRBV19 | TRBD2 | . | CASSMARASGRKAYGQYF | TGTGCCAGTAGTATGGCTAGGGCTAGCGGGCGGAAAGCTTACGGGCAGTACTTC
TRBJ1-5 | TRBV7-8 | TRBD1 | many | CASSFQGGNQPQHF | TGTGCCAGCAGCTTTCAGGGGGGGAATCAGCCCCAGCATTTT
TRBJ1-6 | TRBV12-3/TRBV12-4 | TRBD1 | . | CASSLEGAHSPLHF | TGTGCCAGCAGTTTAGAGGGGGCCCATTCACCCCTCCACTTT
TRBJ1-2 | TRBV19 | . | . | CASRVEGYTF | TGTGCCAGTAGAGTCGAAGGCTACACCTTC
TRBJ1-1 | TRBV7-9 | . | few | CASSAGDTSGFTEAFF | TGTGCCAGCAGTGCAGGGGATACCAGTGGGTTCACTGAAGCTTTCTTT
TRBJ1-2 | TRBV20-1 | . | . | CSARGRGGYTF | TGCAGTGCTAGGGGGAGGGGGGGCTACACCTTC
TRBJ2-7 | TRBV7-9 | . | . | CASNDGDGNHEQYF | TGTGCCAGCAACGACGGGGACGGGAACCACGAGCAGTACTTC
TRBJ2-7 | TRBV29-1 | . | . | CSLGSWEQYF | TGCAGCCTGGGGTCCTGGGAGCAGTACTTC
TRBJ1-5 | TRBV25-1 | . | . | CASSEGIQPQHF | TGTGCCAGCAGTGAAGGCATTCAGCCCCAGCATTTT
TRBJ1-4 | TRBV29-1 | TRBD1 | . | CSDRQGANEKLFF | TGCAGTGACCGACAGGGAGCTAATGAAAAACTGTTTTTT
TRBJ1-4 | TRBV5-1 | . | few | CASSPGQIATNEKLFF | TGCGCCAGCAGCCCGGGTCAAATAGCAACTAATGAAAAACTGTTTTTT
TRBJ1-2 | TRBV10-3 | . | . | CAISEVLNYGYTF | TGTGCCATCAGTGAGGTCTTAAACTATGGCTACACCTTC
TRBJ2-5 | TRBV15 | . | . | CATSRDVGEGGKTQYF | TGTGCCACCAGCAGAGATGTGGGTGAAGGGGGAAAGACCCAGTACTTC
TRBJ1-5 | TRBV2 | TRBD1 | many | CAKGQGNNQPQHF | TGTGCCAAGGGACAGGGAAACAATCAGCCCCAGCATTTT
TRBJ2-7 | TRBV10-3 | . | . | CANAAGSFEQYF | TGTGCCAACGCCGCAGGGTCTTTCGAGCAGTACTTC
TRBJ1-2 | TRBV7-9 | TRBD1 | . | CASSLGPGQGYTF | TGCGCCAGCAGCCTGGGACCGGGACAGGGCTACACCTTC
TRBJ1-2 | TRBV19 | . | . | CASNPGTSYNYGYTF | TGTGCCAGTAATCCCGGGACTTCTTACAACTATGGCTACACCTTC
TRBJ2-5 | TRBV5-1 | TRBD1 | many | CASSSDRRETQYF | TGCGCCAGCAGCTCGGACAGGCGGGAGACCCAGTACTTC
TRBJ2-7 | TRBV5-1 | TRBD1 | many | CASSLETGGRNEQYF | TGCGCCAGCAGCTTGGAAACAGGGGGAAGGAACGAGCAGTACTTC
TRBJ2-3 | TRBV20-1 | TRBD1 | . | CSTIRGRGTDTQYF | TGCAGTACAATAAGGGGGCGAGGCACAGATACGCAGTATTTT
TRBJ2-5 | TRBV11-3 | . | . | CASTLRGGRETQYF | TGTGCCAGCACCCTACGAGGGGGGCGCGAGACCCAGTACTTC
TRBJ2-3 | TRBV29-1 | TRBD1 | . | CSVVRLRGPTDTQYF | TGCAGCGTCGTCCGACTAAGGGGGCCCACAGATACGCAGTATTTT